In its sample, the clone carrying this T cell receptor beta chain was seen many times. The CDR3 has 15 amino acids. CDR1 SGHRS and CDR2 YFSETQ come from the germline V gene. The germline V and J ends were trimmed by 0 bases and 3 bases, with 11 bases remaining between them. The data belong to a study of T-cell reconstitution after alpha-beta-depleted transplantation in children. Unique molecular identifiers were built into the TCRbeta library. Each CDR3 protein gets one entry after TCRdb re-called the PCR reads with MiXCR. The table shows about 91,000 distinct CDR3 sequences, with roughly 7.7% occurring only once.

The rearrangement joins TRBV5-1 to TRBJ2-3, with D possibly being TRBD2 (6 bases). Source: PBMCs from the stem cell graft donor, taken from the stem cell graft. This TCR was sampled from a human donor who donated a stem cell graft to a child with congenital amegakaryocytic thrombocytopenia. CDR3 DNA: TGCGCCAGCAGCTTGGGAGGGCTAGCGACAGATACGCAGTATTTT. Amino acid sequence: CASSLGGLATDTQYF.